The rows below give T cell receptor beta chains drawn from one sample of a study of T-cell reconstitution after alpha-beta-depleted transplantation in children. TCRdb fed the PCR reads into MiXCR, producing one record per CDR3 protein. This table has about 200,000 distinct CDR3 sequences, around 7% appearing once. This sample comprised PBMCs, obtained before TCRalphabeta/CD19-depleted stem cell transplant. The source is a boy under 10 years old with acute lymphoblastic leukemia, due to receive a stem cell transplant. Each CDR3 is given with its conserved first and last residue. Fields, in order: D gene, J gene, V gene, clone size, CDR3 DNA, CDR3 protein. The D gene is left open where the match is weak. A row's size may be missing; if present it is once, few, many or a size class.

>NA|TRBJ2-7|TRBV29-1|many
TGCAGCGTTGAACTGGGGCCCTACGAGCAGTACTTC
CSVELGPYEQYF
>NA|TRBJ1-5|TRBV4-1|NA
TGCGCCAGCAGCCAAGATCTCCGGGTTTATAGCAATCAGCCCCAGCATTTT
CASSQDLRVYSNQPQHF
>TRBD2|TRBJ2-1|TRBV7-3|NA
TGTGCCAGCAGCTTACCAAAGAATAGCGGGGGGGGAAGGGAGCAGTTCTTC
CASSLPKNSGGGREQFF
>TRBD2|TRBJ2-3|TRBV28|few
TGTGCCAGCAGTCTGTTGGCTAGCGGGAGGGACGATACGCAGTATTTT
CASSLLASGRDDTQYF
>TRBD2|TRBJ2-1|TRBV20-1|many
TGCAGTGCTAGGTTGGTTCTAGCGGGGTGGGGTGAGCAGTTCTTC
CSARLVLAGWGEQFF
>NA|TRBJ2-3|TRBV20-1|many
TGCAGTGCTCTCGAGCGGGTCACGAGCACAGATACGCAGTATTTT
CSALERVTSTDTQYF
>TRBD2|TRBJ2-1|TRBV20-1|many
TGCAGTGTTTCGCGGGGGGCCTACAATGAGCAGTTCTTC
CSVSRGAYNEQFF
>TRBD2|TRBJ2-3|TRBV3-1|many
TGTGCCAGCAGCCCGTGGACTAGCGAGGAGGGCACACATACGCAGTATTTT
CASSPWTSEEGTHTQYF
>NA|TRBJ1-1|TRBV29-1|many
TGCAGCGTTGAAGAACTCGGGACAATCCTACATGAAGCTTTCTTT
CSVEELGTILHEAFF
>NA|TRBJ1-6|TRBV14|NA
TGTGCCAGCAGCCAAGTCAGTGGTTCACCCCTCCACTTT
CASSQVSGSPLHF
>NA|TRBJ1-1|TRBV6-5|few
TGTGCCAGCAGTCTAGAGGGCGCCGACACTGAAGCTTTCTTT
CASSLEGADTEAFF
>TRBD2|TRBJ2-3|TRBV3-1|many
TGTGCCAGCAGCCATTCTAGCGGAACAGATACGCAGTATTTT
CASSHSSGTDTQYF
>TRBD1|TRBJ2-4|TRBV7-2|many
TGTGCCAGCAGCCTACAGGGGAACATTCAGTACTTC
CASSLQGNIQYF
>NA|TRBJ2-1|TRBV7-3|few
TGTGCCAGCAGCTTAACGAGAGGTAGTATAGGTGGAAGTGAGCAGTTCTTC
CASSLTRGSIGGSEQFF
>TRBD1|TRBJ2-2|TRBV5-4|many
TGTGCCAGCACCTGGACAGGGCACACCGGGGAGCTGTTTTTT
CASTWTGHTGELFF
>NA|TRBJ1-2|TRBV5-5|many
TGTGCCAGCAGCGGCAGGGATGGCTATGGCTACACCTTC
CASSGRDGYGYTF
>TRBD1|TRBJ1-2|TRBV28|few
TGTGCCAGCAGTTTACAGTTCCCCGGGACAGGGGCCTATTCGGGCTACACCTTC
CASSLQFPGTGAYSGYTF
>NA|TRBJ2-2|TRBV14|few
TGTGCCAGCAGCACAGGGATCACCGGGGAGCTGTTTTTT
CASSTGITGELFF
>TRBD2|TRBJ2-7|TRBV20-1|many
TGCAGTGCCCCCCCGGCTAGCGGGGGGTCCTACGAGCAGTACTTC
CSAPPASGGSYEQYF
>NA|TRBJ2-4|TRBV14|once
TGTGCCAGCAGCCAAGAGGGGGAAGGAATAGCCAAAAACATTCAGTACTTC
CASSQEGEGIAKNIQYF
>NA|TRBJ1-6|TRBV27|many
TGTGCCAGCAGTTTGGGGAGGGCTAGATCACCCCTCCACTTT
CASSLGRARSPLHF
>NA|TRBJ1-1|TRBV12-3/TRBV12-4|many
TGTGCCAGCAGTACCCGGGTGGATACTGAAGCTTTCTTT
CASSTRVDTEAFF
>TRBD1|TRBJ2-7|TRBV10-2|many
TGCGCCAGCAGTGAGTTGGACAGGGGGTACTCCTACGAGCAGTACTTC
CASSELDRGYSYEQYF
>NA|TRBJ2-3|TRBV7-2|many
TGTGCCAGCAGCGCCGACACAGGGTGGGGAGATACGCAGTATTTT
CASSADTGWGDTQYF
>NA|TRBJ2-5|TRBV7-6|many
TGTGCCAGCAGCCGAGGACTACAAGAGACCCAGTACTTC
CASSRGLQETQYF
>NA|TRBJ2-2|TRBV29-1|few
TGCAGCGTTGAGACAGACGCTCGCACCGGGGAGCTGTTTTTT
CSVETDARTGELFF
>NA|TRBJ2-6|TRBV27|few
TGTGCCAGCAGTACCCTGACGACAGGCTCTGGGGCCAACGTCCTGACTTTC
CASSTLTTGSGANVLTF
>TRBD2|TRBJ2-5|TRBV3-1|many
TGTGCCAGCAGCCGGGGGGGAGCCCAAGAGACCCAGTACTTC
CASSRGGAQETQYF
>NA|TRBJ2-2|TRBV20-1|many
TGCAGTGCTAGAGGAGAGCGGCGAACCTCGAACACCGGGGAGCTGTTTTTT
CSARGERRTSNTGELFF
>NA|TRBJ1-1|TRBV7-8|NA
TGTGCCAGCAGCTCCCAAGTTTTCCGTGAAGCTTTCTTT
CASSSQVFREAFF
>NA|TRBJ2-2|TRBV12-3/TRBV12-4|many
TGTGCCAGCAGGGAGCTAGATTCATCCGGGGAGCTGTTTTTT
CASRELDSSGELFF
>NA|TRBJ1-5|TRBV12-3/TRBV12-4|few
TGTGCCAGCAGCCCTCCCGACAGACCGGCGGCCCAGCCCCAGCATTTT
CASSPPDRPAAQPQHF
>NA|TRBJ2-3|TRBV5-1|many
TGCGCCAGCAGCTTCCTGTACACAGATACGCAGTATTTT
CASSFLYTDTQYF
>TRBD1|TRBJ1-5|TRBV6-2/TRBV6-3|few
TGTGCCAGCAGTCCTAGACAGGGACGGTATCAGCCCCAGCATTTT
CASSPRQGRYQPQHF
>NA|TRBJ2-1|TRBV20-1|many
TGCAGTGCACCCCCCGGGACTCGTCTCGCCAACTCCTACAATGAGCAGTTCTTC
CSAPPGTRLANSYNEQFF
>NA|TRBJ2-5|TRBV3-1|many
TGTGCCAGCAGCCAATTAGGGGAAGAGACCCAGTACTTC
CASSQLGEETQYF
>NA|TRBJ1-6|TRBV18|few
TGTGCCAGCTCACCTTACGACTCACCCCTCCACTTT
CASSPYDSPLHF
>NA|TRBJ1-4|TRBV7-9|many
TGTGCCAGCAGCTTAGCTGCAGTTGAAAAACTGTTTTTT
CASSLAAVEKLFF